This is a list of T cell receptor beta chains from one sample in a study of control samples from healthy donors and cancer patients. Some clones are missing from TCRdb's copy, which holds only in-frame ones; the method was immunoSEQ multiplex PCR. The data hold around 130,000 clones, with around 87% observed a single time. Sequenced input: blood. The source of these receptors is a man aged 25-40 years in good health. CDR3s include the opening cysteine and the closing phenylalanine or tryptophan. D genes are given only for firm matches. Some rows mark clone size as missing; the rest say once, few, many or name a class of expanded clone.

.	.	TRBV10-3	TRBJ2-3	TGTGCCATCAGTGGGCCTGGAGGGGCCCTCACAGATACGCAGTATTTT	CAISGPGGALTDTQYF
.	TRBD1	TRBV6-1	TRBJ2-1	TGTGCCAGCAGTGAACCACGCAGCGGACTGTGGACAGGGGACTACAATGAGCAGTTCTTC	CASSEPRSGLWTGDYNEQFF
.	.	TRBV28	TRBJ1-1	TGTGCCAGCCGACTCCGGCCCTTTGAAGCTTTCTTT	CASRLRPFEAFF
.	TRBD1	TRBV29-1	TRBJ1-1	TGCAGCCTACAAACGACAGGGGGCACTGAAGCTTTCTTT	CSLQTTGGTEAFF
.	.	TRBV13	TRBJ2-1	TGTGCCAGCAGCTTAGGGGTGGCGGGGAGCTCCTACAATGAGCAGTTCTTC	CASSLGVAGSSYNEQFF
.	TRBD1	TRBV6-1	TRBJ2-1	TGTGCCAGCAGTGAAATACTTTGGGACAGGGGGTACAATGAGCAGTTCTTC	CASSEILWDRGYNEQFF
.	.	TRBV6-5	TRBJ1-5	TGTGCCAGCAGTTACTTGGGGGAGGATCAGCCCCAGCATTTT	CASSYLGEDQPQHF
.	TRBD1	TRBV6-5	TRBJ2-4	TGTGCCAGCAGACCGGGACAGAAAAACATTCAGTACTTC	CASRPGQKNIQYF
.	.	TRBV5-1	TRBJ2-7	TGCGCCAGCGGAACAGGGCCCTCCTACGAGCAGTACTTC	CASGTGPSYEQYF
once	.	TRBV18	TRBJ2-6	TGTGCCAGCTCACTCCGGGACGGGATTTTCTCTGGGGCCAACGTCCTGACTTTC	CASSLRDGIFSGANVLTF
.	.	TRBV7-2	TRBJ1-5	TGTGCCAGCAGCTTAACGGTCGGGCAGCCCCAGCATTTT	CASSLTVGQPQHF
.	.	TRBV6-5	TRBJ2-2	TGTGCCAGCAGTTACTCAGGCAGATACACCGGGGAGCTGTTTTTT	CASSYSGRYTGELFF
.	TRBD1	TRBV10-3	TRBJ1-5	TGTGCCATCAGTGGTGGGGGACAGGGTAATCAGCCCCAGCATTTT	CAISGGGQGNQPQHF
once	TRBD1	TRBV5-1	TRBJ1-1	TGCGCCAGCAGCTCACTACGACAGGGGGACACTGAAGCTTTCTTT	CASSSLRQGDTEAFF
.	.	TRBV11-2	TRBJ1-3	TGTGCCAGCAGCTCCGACATGGCCTTTTCCTCTGGAAACACCATATATTTT	CASSSDMAFSSGNTIYF
.	.	TRBV7-9	TRBJ1-1	TGTGCCAGCATGGGGGTAAACACTGAAGCTTTCTTT	CASMGVNTEAFF
.	.	TRBV9	TRBJ1-2	TGTGCCAGCAGCCCCCCCGGTTTCGGCTACACCTTC	CASSPPGFGYTF
.	.	TRBV5-1	TRBJ2-3	TGCGCCAGCAGAGGCCCAGGGGATTCATCAGATACGCAGTATTTT	CASRGPGDSSDTQYF
.	.	TRBV6-6	TRBJ1-3	TGTGCCAGCAGTCGATCCGGCTCTGGAAACACCATATATTTT	CASSRSGSGNTIYF
.	TRBD1	TRBV24-1	TRBJ2-5	TGTGCCACCAGTGATCCCGGGACAGGCTACGGGGAAGAGACCCAGTACTTC	CATSDPGTGYGEETQYF
.	TRBD2	TRBV7-6	TRBJ2-5	TGTGCCAGCAGCTTAGACGGGGGGTGGCAGACCCAGTACTTC	CASSLDGGWQTQYF
.	.	TRBV5-6	TRBJ1-2	TGTGCCAGCAGCTTGGCCGATGGCTACACCTTC	CASSLADGYTF
.	TRBD1	TRBV30	TRBJ1-2	TGTGCCTGGAGTCAAACCTGGGACAGCAACTATGGCTACACCTTC	CAWSQTWDSNYGYTF
few	.	TRBV4-1	TRBJ1-1	TGCGCCAGCAGCCAAAGGTCTGGGCAGGGACCTGAAGCTTTCTTT	CASSQRSGQGPEAFF
.	.	TRBV7-9	TRBJ1-3	TGTGCCAGCAGCTTAGATGGGTTCGGAAACACCATATATTTT	CASSLDGFGNTIYF
.	TRBD1	TRBV19	TRBJ1-1	TGTGCCAGTAGTCCTCAGGGGGCGAGTTTGATGAACACTGAAGCTTTCTTT	CASSPQGASLMNTEAFF
.	TRBD2	TRBV6-1	TRBJ2-5	TGTGCCAGCAGTGAAGCCGGGGGGGGGCCGGGAGAGACCCAGTACTTC	CASSEAGGGPGETQYF
once	.	TRBV1	TRBJ1-4	TGCACCAGCACAATACAGGGGGGTACTAATGAAAAACTGTTTTTT	CTSTIQGGTNEKLFF
.	.	TRBV5-1	TRBJ1-1	TGCGCCAGCAGCTTGGCGGGCAGCATGAACACTGAAGCTTTCTTT	CASSLAGSMNTEAFF
.	TRBD1	TRBV7-9	TRBJ2-5	TGTGCCAGCAGCTTAAGGGGGCCGAAAGAGACCCAGTACTTC	CASSLRGPKETQYF